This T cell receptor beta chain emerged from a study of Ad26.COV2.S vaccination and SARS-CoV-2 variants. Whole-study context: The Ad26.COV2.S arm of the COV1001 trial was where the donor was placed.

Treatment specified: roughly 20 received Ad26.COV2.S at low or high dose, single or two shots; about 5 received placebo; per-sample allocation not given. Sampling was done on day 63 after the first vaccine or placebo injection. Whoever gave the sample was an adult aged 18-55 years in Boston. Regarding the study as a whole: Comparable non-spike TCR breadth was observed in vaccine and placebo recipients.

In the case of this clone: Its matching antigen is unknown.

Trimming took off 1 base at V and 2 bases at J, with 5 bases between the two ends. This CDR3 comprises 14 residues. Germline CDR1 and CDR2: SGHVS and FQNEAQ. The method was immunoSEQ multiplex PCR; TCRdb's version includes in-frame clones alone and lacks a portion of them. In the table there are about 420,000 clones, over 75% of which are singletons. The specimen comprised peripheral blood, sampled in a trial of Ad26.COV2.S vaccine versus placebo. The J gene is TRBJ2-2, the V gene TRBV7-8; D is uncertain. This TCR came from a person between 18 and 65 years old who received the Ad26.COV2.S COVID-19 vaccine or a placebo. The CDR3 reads CASSLGSNTGELFF. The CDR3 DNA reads TGTGCCAGCAGCTTAGGGTCCAACACCGGGGAGCTGTTTTTT.